The 14 T cell receptor beta chains below come from one sample, sequenced in a study of neurological immune-mediated disorders. TCRdb fed the 5' RACE reads into MiXCR, producing one record per CDR3 protein. Seen here are 60,000 to 90,000 distinct CDR3 sequences, roughly 10% observed once, and the top ten hold roughly 9%. Described time point: longitudinal time-point 1 (baseline). Sequencing was carried out using PBMCs. The receptors were sampled from a man aged 30-40 years in good health.

The table lists this clonotype with many counts. V is TRBV5-1 and J is TRBJ2-7, with D possibly being TRBD1 or TRBD2 (5 bases each). The CDR3 runs to 13 residues. V shed 5 bases and J shed 0 bases, with 9 bases lying between them. The germline CDR1 and CDR2 sequences are SGHRS and YFSETQ. Here the CDR3 DNA reads TGCGCCAGCAGTTCGGGGCCCTCCTACGAGCAGTACTTC. This sequence encodes CASSSGPSYEQYF.

This clonotype was counted many times. The CDR3 region is CASSPRTSGSYEQYF. In DNA, the CDR3 is TGCGCCAGCAGCCCTCGGACTAGCGGGTCCTACGAGCAGTACTTC. This chain joins TRBV4-1 and TRBJ2-7, with 11 bases fitting TRBD2. V dropped 4 bases and J dropped 1; count of bases not matched to a gene: 3. Germline CDR1 is MGHRA and CDR2 is YSYEKL. The CDR3 spans 15 residues.

This clonotype appeared many times. J is TRBJ2-7 and V is TRBV3-1, with unresolved D. V lost 5 bases to trimming and J lost 5 bases, with 16 bases between them. Germline loops: CDR1 LGHDT, CDR2 YNNKEL (reference sequence). This CDR3 comprises 14 residues. CDR3 coding DNA: TGTGCCAGCAGCACCCCCGGCCCCAGCGACGAGCAGTACTTC. It encodes CASSTPGPSDEQYF.

At least ten counts were recorded for this clonotype. V gene TRBV5-1 combines with J gene TRBJ2-1, with 7 bases that match TRBD2. CDR3 length equals 14 residues. Germline CDR1 reads SGHRS; CDR2 reads YFSETQ. V dropped 5 bases and J dropped 8; count of bases not matched to a gene: 10. CDR3 loop: CASSRAGARDEQFF. CDR3 bases: TGCGCCAGCAGTAGGGCGGGAGCCCGGGATGAGCAGTTCTTC.

In this sample, this clonotype turned up a few times. The genes are TRBV5-1 and TRBJ2-1, with 7 bases fitting TRBD2. The CDR3 sequence is 14 residues long. Germline-derived CDR1 and CDR2 are SGHRS and YFSETQ. The junction had 8 bases not matched to a gene; V was cut back by 4 bases and J by 7 bases. The CDR3 bases are TGCGCCAGCAGCGAGGGGAGGGGAGAAAATGAGCAGTTCTTC. This encodes CASSEGRGENEQFF.

This clonotype was detected many times. The chain links TRBV6-4 to TRBJ2-2; no clear D gene. This CDR3 contains 13 residues. V dropped 1 base and J dropped 4 bases, with 4 bases sitting between them. CDR1 is MRHNA, CDR2 SNTAGT, per germline. CDR3 DNA sequence: TGTGCCAGCAGTGACTTAGGCACCGGGGAGCTGTTTTTT. Amino acid sequence: CASSDLGTGELFF.

This clonotype was counted between two and nine times. The chain has TRBV5-1 and TRBJ1-2, with 8 nucleotides matching TRBD1. With 0 bases clipped from V and 6 bases from J, the junction kept 7 bases outside the gene matches. The CDR3 totals 15 residues. Germline CDR1 and CDR2: SGHRS and YFSETQ. The CDR3 sequence is CASSLVSVQGDGYTF. CDR3 DNA sequence: TGCGCCAGCAGCTTGGTGTCGGTACAGGGGGATGGCTACACCTTC. Looking up the rest from reference TRBV5-1 and TRBJ1-2 gives the full variable domain: KAGVTQTPRYLIKTRGQQVTLSCSPISGHRSVSWYQQTPGQGLQFLFEYFSETQRNKGNFPGRFSGRQFSNSRSEMNVSTLELGDSALYLCASSLVSVQGDGYTFGSGTRLTVV.

This chain connects TRBV12-3 or TRBV12-4 to TRBJ1-4; 7 positions agree with TRBD1. Trimming at V came to 6 bases and at J to 7 bases, leaving 11 bases not matched to a gene. The CDR3 sequence is 15 residues long. The CDR3 coding sequence is TGTGCCAGCAGACAAAGGAGGACAGGTAGTGAAAAACTGTTTTTT. Its protein is CASRQRRTGSEKLFF.

This clonotype appeared many times. CDR3 DNA sequence: TGCGCCAGCAGCTTGGACCTAATTTCTACTAGCGGGGGCACAGATACGCAGTATTTT. It yields the protein CASSLDLISTSGGTDTQYF. The chain joins TRBV5-1 to TRBJ2-3; TRBD2 agrees at 10 bases. Germline V gene lookup returns CDR1 SGHRS and CDR2 YFSETQ. The CDR3 is made up of 19 amino acids. V lost 0 bases, J lost 1 base, and 11 bases stayed unmatched.

Many counts were recorded for this clonotype. The rearrangement joins TRBV5-5 to TRBJ2-7; 10 bases match TRBD2. Germline CDR1 SGHKS, CDR2 YYEKEE (reference sequence). The CDR3 is made up of 17 amino acids. J lost 1 base, V lost 4 bases, and 11 bases had no gene match. CDR3 sequence (DNA): TGTGCCAGCAGCGGGGGGCTAGCGGGAGCTGAATCCTACGAGCAGTACTTC. Translated: CASSGGLAGAESYEQYF.

The sample holds many counts of this clonotype. This chain joins TRBV18 and TRBJ2-7, with D perhaps TRBD2 (5 bases). V was shortened by 3 bases and J by 3 bases, with 12 bases between the two germline ends. The CDR3 has 14 residues. CDR1 is KGHSH, CDR2 LQKENI, per germline. The CDR3 here is CASSPGAVSYEQYF. CDR3 DNA sequence: TGTGCCAGCTCACCGGGAGCCGTCAGCTACGAGCAGTACTTC.

This clonotype was detected ten times or more. The CDR3 reads CASSGPTGGKTGELFF. The CDR3 region has the DNA TGTGCCAGCAGCGGACCGACAGGGGGCAAGACCGGGGAGCTGTTTTTT. This chain connects TRBV7-9 to TRBJ2-2; 10 positions agree with TRBD1. CDR1 and CDR2 (germline): SEHNR, FQNEAQ (reference sequence). Trimming at V came to 5 bases and at J to 5 bases, leaving 8 bases not matched to a gene. The CDR3 runs to 16 residues.

This clonotype was counted ten times or more. The chain employs TRBV5-1 and TRBJ2-7, with a weak D call TRBD1 (6 bases). Between the trimmed V and J ends, which lost 4 bases and 6 bases, there was a span of 20 bases. CDR3 length: 15 residues. The germline CDR1 and CDR2 sequences are SGHRS and YFSETQ. The DNA of the CDR3 is TGCGCCAGCAGCCCGGAGACAGGTGCTTTTGGCGAGCAGTACTTC. As protein: CASSPETGAFGEQYF.

In its sample, this clonotype was seen many times. The V call is TRBV5-5, the J call TRBJ2-2; no definite D call. Per the germline V gene, CDR1 is SGHKS and CDR2 is YYEKEE (reference sequence). This CDR3 comprises 16 residues. V was cut by 1 base and J by 3 bases, with 13 bases left in between. CDR3 in amino acids: CASSLRRSSDTGELFF. For the CDR3, the DNA is TGTGCCAGCAGCTTGCGGCGGTCCTCGGACACCGGGGAGCTGTTTTTT.